This passage covers 5 T cell receptor beta chains from one sample sequenced in a study of blood T cell repertoires in COVID-19. The repertoire was sequenced with immunoSEQ multiplex PCR; TCRdb's copy has only in-frame clones and lacks some. The table lists 55,000 to 65,000 clones, more than 80% of them singletons. The sequenced sample consisted of peripheral blood. Every receptor here comes from a human donor with active COVID-19. The donor label of this sample is uncertain.

This clone has a single count. This chain uses TRBV3-1 (or the pseudogene TRBV3-2) with TRBJ1-1; perhaps TRBD1 as D (5 bases). The germline V and J ends were trimmed by 2 bases and 5 bases, with 15 bases remaining between them. The CDR3 sequence is 15 residues long. Looked up from germline, CDR1 is LGHDT and CDR2 is YNNKEL (reference sequence). CDR3 sequence: CASSQMRQGRTEAFF. The CDR3 nucleotides are TGTGCCAGCAGCCAAATGCGCCAGGGTCGAACTGAAGCTTTCTTT.

The V call is TRBV7-2, the J call TRBJ2-2, with 13 bases lining up with TRBD2. The trim removed 1 base at V and 5 bases at J, leaving 10 bases unmatched. The CDR3 has 19 amino acids. CDR1 and CDR2 (germline): SGHTA, FQGNSA. CDR3 coding DNA: TGTGCCAGCAGCTTAGGAGGTGATGGGACTAGCGGGACTACCGGGGAGCTGTTTTTT. Protein product: CASSLGGDGTSGTTGELFF.

As DNA, the CDR3 is TGTGCCAGCAGCCCCGGCACTGAAGCTTTCTTT. Translated, it gives CASSPGTEAFF. The chain links TRBV7-2 to TRBJ1-1; D gene uncertain. Germline V gives CDR1 SGHTA, CDR2 FQGNSA. Trimming removed 5 bases at V and 4 bases at J, with 5 bases between. The CDR3 extends over 11 amino acids.

This clone was picked up one time. The chain is built from TRBV4-3 and TRBJ1-1, with a possible D match to TRBD1 (5 bases). The CDR3 has 15 amino acids. Trimming stripped 0 bases from V and 2 bases from J, with 10 bases between. Germline values: CDR1 LGHNA, CDR2 YSLEER. The CDR3, as DNA: TGCGCCAGCAGCCAAGAAGGTGGACACAACACTGAAGCTTTCTTT. This encodes CASSQEGGHNTEAFF.

The rearrangement uses TRBV4-2 and TRBJ1-1; D possibly corresponds to TRBD1 (5 bases). Trimming shortened V by 3 bases and J by 11 bases, and 16 bases separated the two germline ends. Germline loops: CDR1 LGHNA, CDR2 YNFKEQ. The CDR3 consists of 13 residues. CDR3 sequence (DNA): TGTGCCAGCAGCCAGGGTTACGACAGTCCGGCTTTCTTT. Translated, it gives CASSQGYDSPAFF.